The 8 T cell receptor beta chains reported below all come from one sample, sequenced in a study of blood T cell repertoires in COVID-19. Generated by immunoSEQ multiplex PCR, the TCRdb table keeps only in-frame clones and is missing some. The table shows some 190,000 clones, with around 80% occurring only once. The specimen sequenced was peripheral blood. These receptors originate from a man aged 55 to 70 with acute or convalescent COVID-19.

This clone was observed a single time. V usage is TRBV6-5 and J usage is TRBJ1-5, with a weak D call TRBD1 (5 bases). The V gene's germline CDR1 is MNHEY and CDR2 SVGAGI. The CDR3 sequence is 16 residues long. V was cut by 0 bases and J by 4 bases, with 13 bases left in between. The CDR3 region has the DNA TGTGCCAGCAGTTACTCCTCAGGGAAGGGTAATCAGCCCCAGCATTTT. Translated, it gives CASSYSSGKGNQPQHF.

V usage is TRBV11-2 and J usage is TRBJ2-1, with 9 bases that match TRBD2. This CDR3 has 17 residues. V was pared by 0 bases and J by 5 bases, with 8 bases of the junction left unmatched. Germline values: CDR1 SGHAT, CDR2 FQNNGV. The CDR3 nucleotides are TGTGCCAGCAGCTTAGATCGAGCTAGCGGGATTAACAATGAGCAGTTCTTC. It is translated as CASSLDRASGINNEQFF. Full variable domain (rest looked up from reference TRBV11-2 and TRBJ2-1): EAGVAQSPRYKIIEKRQSVAFWCNPISGHATLYWYQQILGQGPKLLIQFQNNGVVDDSQLPKDRFSAERLKGVDSTLKIQPAKLEDSAVYLCASSLDRASGINNEQFFGPGTRLTVL.

The chain recombines TRBV27 with TRBJ1-1; 9 bases match TRBD1. This CDR3 is 15 amino acids long. V trimming: 5 bases; J trimming: 4 bases; junction bases outside the gene matches: 8. The V gene's germline CDR1 is MNHEY and CDR2 SMNVEV (reference sequence). The CDR3 sequence is CASSIRQGVGTEAFF. CDR3 bases: TGTGCCAGCAGTATCAGACAGGGGGTTGGCACTGAAGCTTTCTTT.

V usage is TRBV11-2 and J usage is TRBJ1-2, with unresolved D. Germline CDR1 is SGHAT and CDR2 is FQNNGV. This CDR3 is built from 14 residues. Trimming took off 4 bases at V and 3 bases at J, with 12 bases between the two ends. The CDR3 nucleotides are TGTGCCAGCAGCTGGAGCGGGATCGACTATGGCTACACCTTC. Translated, it gives CASSWSGIDYGYTF.

This chain joins TRBV15 and TRBJ1-1; 11 bases align to TRBD1. The V segment lost 0 bases and the J segment 4 bases; nucleotides outside the gene matches: 13. The CDR3 runs to 19 residues. In germline, CDR1 is LNHNV, CDR2 YYDKDF (reference sequence). The CDR3 region has the DNA TGTGCCACCAGCAGAGAAACGGACAGGGGGCGTCTACCGATCACTGAAGCTTTCTTT. This gives the protein CATSRETDRGRLPITEAFF. The full variable domain, in which reference TRBV15 and TRBJ1-1 provide the parts outside the CDR3, is DAMVIQNPRYQVTQFGKPVTLSCSQTLNHNVMYWYQQKSSQAPKLLFHYYDKDFNNEADTPDNFQSRRPNTSFCFLDIRSPGLGDTAMYLCATSRETDRGRLPITEAFFGQGTRLTVV.

This clone was found once. The genes are TRBV5-5 and TRBJ1-1; D is unclear. V lost 4 bases to trimming and J lost 4 bases, with 11 bases between them. CDR3 length equals 13 residues. Germline assignment: CDR1 SGHKS and CDR2 YYEKEE (reference sequence). This CDR3 reads CASSLYGSTEAFF. CDR3 bases: TGTGCCAGCAGCCTCTACGGGAGCACTGAAGCTTTCTTT.

This sequence joins TRBV2 and TRBJ1-6; D uncertain. This CDR3 is built from 14 residues. CDR1 is SNHLY and CDR2 is FYNNEI in the germline V gene. V was clipped by 7 bases and J by 8 bases, with 15 bases between them. The CDR3 DNA reads as TGTGCCAGCACCCAGGACGGGGTTTATTCACCCCTCCACTTT. Amino acids: CASTQDGVYSPLHF.

This clone showed up just once. The J gene is TRBJ1-2, the V gene TRBV14; TRBD1 aligns across 9 bases. This CDR3 region has 15 residues. Per the germline V gene, CDR1 is SGHDN and CDR2 is FVKESK. V shed 1 base and J 8 bases; nucleotides not matched to a gene: 8. CDR3 loop: CASSQGTGGAYGYTF. The CDR3 DNA reads as TGTGCCAGCAGCCAAGGTACAGGGGGCGCATACGGCTACACCTTC.